Ten or more counts support the clone carrying this TCR beta chain. TCRdb itself ran the 5' RACE reads through MiXCR, one entry per CDR3 protein. The sample records tens of thousands of distinct CDR3 sequences, around 17% being singletons. These data belong to a study of HIV-infected patients and healthy controls. V was shortened by 5 bases and J by 5 bases, with 12 bases between the two germline ends. The germline gives CDR1 DFQATT, CDR2 SNEGSKA (reference sequence). The CDR3 extends over 13 amino acids. The chain combines TRBV20-1 with TRBJ1-4; D might be TRBD1 (6 bases). The sample comprised CD4+ T cells from blood. The sequence was obtained from a human donor in good health. Here the CDR3 reads CSAQAGANEKLFF. CDR3 in DNA: TGCAGTGCTCAGGCGGGGGCAAATGAAAAACTGTTTTTT.